The subject of this entry is one TCR beta chain. This entry belongs to a study of cytomegalovirus exposure and HLA in healthy donors. Primers for the PCR totalled 60 Vbeta and 13 Jbeta. Profiling relied on immunoSEQ multiplex PCR, and the TCRdb table lists in-frame clones only, not all of them. The sample carries about 120,000 clones, roughly 63% recorded once. The receptor comes from a man between 35 and 55 years old in good health and CMV-seropositive. Sequenced: PBMCs.

CDR3 residues: CASSYSSGGGGNTIYF. The DNA for the CDR3 is TGTGCCAGCAGTTACTCGAGTGGTGGCGGAGGAAACACCATATATTTT. The rearrangement uses TRBV6-5 and TRBJ1-3; D ambiguous. Between the trimmed V and J ends, which lost 0 bases and 4 bases, there was a span of 13 bases. Germline V gives CDR1 MNHEY, CDR2 SVGAGI. This CDR3 spans 16 amino acids.